This TCR beta chain was captured in a study of lymphopenia after photon versus proton radiotherapy. Overall study findings and caveats: Photon-treated patients lost naive T cells and TCR diversity; proton-treated stayed stable. After lymphocyte nadir, photon-treated repertoires showed oligoclonal expansion, especially CD8+ Temra. Post-nadir TCR diversity decline inversely tracked overall survival among those who died. Survival link was tested only in deceased patients; proton benefit remains a possibility.

Method: immunoSEQ multiplex PCR; TCRdb's copy keeps in-frame clones and lacks some. The sample lists about 160,000 clones, less than 90% seen once, with around 4.5% in the top ten. With 1 base clipped from V and 1 base from J, the junction kept 4 bases outside the gene matches. The V gene's germline CDR1 is SGHNT and CDR2 YYREEE (reference sequence). The CDR3 is 15 residues long. Concerning this clone itself: Its matching antigen is unknown.

V and J are TRBV5-4 and TRBJ1-1; 7 bases line up with TRBD1. The clonotype was recovered from a man aged 50 or older with gastric cancer. Material: peripheral blood, obtained from a patient treated with photon-based radiotherapy. The CDR3 reads CASSLPGQSNTEAFF. The DNA of the CDR3 is TGTGCCAGCAGCTTGCCGGGACAGTCGAACACTGAAGCTTTCTTT.